This T cell receptor (beta chain) emerged from a study of blood T cell repertoires in COVID-19. CDR3 length equals 16 residues. The J segment lost 6 bases and the V segment lost 10 bases, leaving 16 bases of the junction unmatched. The germline CDR1 and CDR2 sequences are LNHDA and SQIVND (reference sequence). Study processing details: Amplified reference gene primers provided the basis for estimating nucleated cell counts. Some clones are missing from TCRdb's copy, which holds only in-frame ones; the method was immunoSEQ multiplex PCR. The V and J calls and clone size come from that table; D and trimming were worked out from the DNA. The data contain 210,000 or so clones, around 92% of them singletons. This clone appeared once.

This chain uses TRBV19 with TRBJ1-5, with 9 positions matching TRBD1. The TCR was taken from a young man with acute or convalescent COVID-19. Sequencing input: peripheral blood. The CDR3 DNA is TGTGCCACCACACCGGGACAGGGAAGAACGAGTCAGCCCCAGCATTTT. Encoded protein: CATTPGQGRTSQPQHF. The full variable domain, rest sourced from reference TRBV19 and TRBJ1-5, is DGGITQSPKYLFRKEGQNVTLSCEQNLNHDAMYWYRQDPGQGLRLIYYSQIVNDFQKGDIAEGYSVSREKKESFPLTVTSAQKNPTAFYLCATTPGQGRTSQPQHFGDGTRLSIL.